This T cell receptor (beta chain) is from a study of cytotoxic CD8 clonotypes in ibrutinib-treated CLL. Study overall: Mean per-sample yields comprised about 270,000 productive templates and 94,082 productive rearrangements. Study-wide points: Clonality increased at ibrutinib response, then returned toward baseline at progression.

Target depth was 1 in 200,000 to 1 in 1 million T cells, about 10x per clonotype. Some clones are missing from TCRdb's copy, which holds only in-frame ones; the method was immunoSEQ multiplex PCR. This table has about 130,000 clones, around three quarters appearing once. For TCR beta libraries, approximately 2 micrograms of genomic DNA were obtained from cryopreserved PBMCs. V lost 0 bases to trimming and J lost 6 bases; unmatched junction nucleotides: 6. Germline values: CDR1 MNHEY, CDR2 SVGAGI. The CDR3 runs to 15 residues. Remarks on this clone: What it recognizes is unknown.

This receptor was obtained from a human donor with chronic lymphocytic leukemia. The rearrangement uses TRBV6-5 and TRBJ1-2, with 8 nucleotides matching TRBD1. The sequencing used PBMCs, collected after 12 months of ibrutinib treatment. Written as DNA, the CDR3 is TGTGCCAGCAGTTACTCCGAGGGACAGGTCGATGGCTACACCTTC. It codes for CASSYSEGQVDGYTF.